This TCR beta chain was recorded in a study of blood T cell repertoires in COVID-19. Across the study: The United States, Italy and Spain provided the acute and convalescent COVID-19 samples. From T cells, B-cell-depleted T cells, or PBMCs came the material, which was cDNA or gDNA.

The authors' processing: Reference gene primer amplification gave estimated nucleated cell counts. Using immunoSEQ multiplex PCR, the repertoire was profiled, and TCRdb retains in-frame clones only, with some absent. The D gene and trimming were derived from the DNA, and the V and J assignments and clone size from that table. The sample includes under 400,000 clones, 89% seen only once; the top ten take 3% to 4%. Seattle patients were enrolled while actively infected and followed longitudinally. From germline, CDR1 is SGHNT and CDR2 YYREEE (reference sequence). The CDR3 loop spans 14 amino acids. The V gene lost 2 bases and the J gene lost 5 bases, with 13 bases spanning the gap.

Sequencing was carried out using peripheral blood. The sequence derives from a woman aged 55-69 years with COVID-19, enrolled during active disease. V and J are TRBV5-4 and TRBJ1-1; D possibly corresponds to TRBD1 (5 bases). The CDR3 coding sequence is TGTGCCAGCAGCTTTAGCGGGGGGAGGACTGAAGCTTTCTTT. Protein product: CASSFSGGRTEAFF. The full variable domain, rest sourced from reference TRBV5-4 and TRBJ1-1, is ETGVTQSPTHLIKTRGQQVTLRCSSQSGHNTVSWYQQALGQGPQFIFQYYREEENGRGNFPPRFSGLQFPNYSSELNVNALELDDSALYLCASSFSGGRTEAFFGQGTRLTVV.